Below, 8 T cell receptor beta chains from the same sample are listed, as sequenced in a study of CD8 T cells in Susac syndrome. cDNA came from roughly 0.47 to 1 ug RNA primed by random hexamers. TCRdb reprocessed the immunoSEQ multiplex PCR reads via MiXCR and lists one record per CDR3 protein. The data show 150,000 to 200,000 distinct CDR3 sequences, about 95% seen once. Sequenced material: CD4+ T cells from PBMCs. These receptors originate from a human donor in good health.

V gene TRBV20-1 combines with J gene TRBJ1-1; D is perhaps TRBD1 (5 bases). There are 11 residues in the CDR3. Trimming left V 3 bases short and J 11 bases short, with 13 bases between. Germline V CDR1 and CDR2: DFQATT, SNEGSKA (reference sequence). The CDR3 nucleotides are TGCAGTGCTAGCGCGGCGGGGACCGCTTTCTTT. As protein: CSASAAGTAFF.

About this clonotype itself: Germline and junction disagree at one end, which may indicate a read error. The V call is TRBV7-2, the J call TRBJ2-7, with D possibly TRBD2 on 5 matching bases. This CDR3 region has 13 residues. Germline V gene data show CDR1 as SGHTA and CDR2 as FQGNSA. The DNA for the CDR3 is TGTGCCAGCAGTCTCATGACGGAGGCTCCTCCAGACTTC. Protein product: CASSLMTEAPPDF.

J is TRBJ2-6 and V is TRBV29-1; no definite D call. CDR3 length: 13 amino acids. V dropped 6 bases and J dropped 0 bases, with 6 bases sitting between them. Germline V gene sequence: CDR1 SQVTM, CDR2 ANQGSEA. This CDR3 reads CSVPFSGANVLTF. CDR3 in DNA: TGCAGCGTCCCCTTCTCTGGGGCCAACGTCCTGACTTTC.

The chain has TRBV29-1 and TRBJ1-1; TRBD1 aligns across 9 bases. From germline, CDR1 is SQVTM and CDR2 ANQGSEA. The ends lost 6 bases at V and 3 bases at J; junction bases unmatched: 5. This CDR3 spans 13 amino acids. CDR3 loop: CSVETGGDTEAFF. Here the CDR3 DNA reads TGCAGCGTCGAGACAGGGGGGGACACTGAAGCTTTCTTT.

V usage is TRBV9 and J usage is TRBJ2-5, with TRBD1 matching 8 bases. The V gene end was trimmed by 0 bases and the J gene end by 8 bases; junction bases not matched to a gene: 6. CDR3 size: 14 residues. Germline V gives CDR1 SGDLS, CDR2 YYNGEE. The CDR3 reads CASSVEGQAVTQYF. For the CDR3, the DNA is TGTGCCAGCAGCGTAGAGGGACAGGCCGTAACCCAGTACTTC. The complete variable domain, with remaining parts taken from reference TRBV9 and TRBJ2-5, reads DSGVTQTPKHLITATGQRVTLRCSPRSGDLSVYWYQQSLDQGLQFLIQYYNGEERAKGNILERFSAQQFPDLHSELNLSSLELGDSALYFCASSVEGQAVTQYFGPGTRLLVL.

This clonotype was observed once. CDR3 bases: TGCAGCGTCGGACGGGGTGGCACAGATACGCAGTATTTT. This encodes CSVGRGGTDTQYF. The rearrangement links TRBV29-1 to TRBJ2-3; a possible D gene is TRBD2 (5 bases). V lost 6 bases and J 1 base, leaving 11 bases between the germline ends. The germline CDR1 and CDR2 sequences are SQVTM and ANQGSEA. The CDR3 loop spans 13 amino acids.

This clonotype has only one observation. The J gene is TRBJ2-5, the V gene TRBV7-2; D is possibly TRBD1 (6 bases). In germline, CDR1 is SGHTA, CDR2 FQGNSA. V was trimmed by 5 bases and J by 5 bases, leaving 15 bases between them. There are 14 residues in the CDR3. CDR3 amino acids: CASSQNRDGETQYF. The CDR3 DNA sequence: TGTGCCAGCAGCCAAAACAGGGACGGGGAGACCCAGTACTTC.

The chain combines TRBV28 with TRBJ2-7; tentatively, D is TRBD2 (6 bases). V was trimmed by 3 bases and J by 6 bases, leaving 15 bases between them. CDR1 is MDHEN and CDR2 is SYDVKM in the germline V gene. The CDR3 loop spans 14 amino acids. The CDR3 nucleotides read TGTGCCAGCAGTTTGGGGGGAGTCCTTCCCGAGCAGTACTTC. As protein: CASSLGGVLPEQYF.